The clone carrying this T cell receptor (beta chain) was seen more than once but under ten times. These data belong to a study of patients and donors after allogeneic stem cell transplantation. The length of the CDR3 is 14 residues. Trimming shortened V by 6 bases and J by 0 bases, and 15 bases separated the two germline ends. Germline assignment: CDR1 DFQATT and CDR2 SNEGSKA (reference sequence). TCRdb recomputed calls from the RT-PCR reads with MiXCR, one row per CDR3 protein. The sample carries 190,000 or so distinct CDR3 sequences, around 41% recorded once. The receptor's source is a human donor who was either an allogeneic HSCT recipient or a stem cell or donor lymphocyte infusion donor (not recorded which). It is not recorded whose cells these are; they may come from a transplant donor. Sequencing input: blood, either unsorted or a sorted T cell fraction (not recorded which). This chain connects TRBV20-1 to TRBJ2-7; the D gene is possibly TRBD2 (5 bases). The chain's CDR3 is CSAPRADRSYEQYF. The CDR3 DNA sequence: TGCAGTGCCCCCCGAGCGGACCGCTCCTACGAGCAGTACTTC.